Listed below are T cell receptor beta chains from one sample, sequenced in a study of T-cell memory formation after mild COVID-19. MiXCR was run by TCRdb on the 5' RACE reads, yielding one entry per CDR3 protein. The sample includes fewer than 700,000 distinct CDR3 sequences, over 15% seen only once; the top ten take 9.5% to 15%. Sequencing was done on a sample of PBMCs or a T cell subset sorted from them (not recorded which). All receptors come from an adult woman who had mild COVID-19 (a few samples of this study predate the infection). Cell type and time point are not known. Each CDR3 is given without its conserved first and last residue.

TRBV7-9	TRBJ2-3	ASSYGRTLTTDTQY
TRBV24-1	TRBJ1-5	ATSDFRVGQPQH
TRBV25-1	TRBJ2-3	ASSARGTQY
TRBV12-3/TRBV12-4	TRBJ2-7	ASSLDRGSNEQY
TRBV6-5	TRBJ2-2	ASRAGGSGNTGELF
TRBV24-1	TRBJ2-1	ATSDLSASGGANEQF
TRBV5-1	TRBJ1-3	ASSLEGNGNTIY
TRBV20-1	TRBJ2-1	SYSGLGSYNEQF
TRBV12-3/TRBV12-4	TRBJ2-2	ASSPGTSGSIPGELF
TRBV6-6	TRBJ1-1	ASSPGGTENTEAF
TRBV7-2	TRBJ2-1	ASSQDPLLENEQF
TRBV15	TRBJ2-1	ATSTASGSKDEQF
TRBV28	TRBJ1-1	ASSLRTGSGGNTEAF
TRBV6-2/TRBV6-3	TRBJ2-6	ASSYGPLRTSGANVLT
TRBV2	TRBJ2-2	ASGPTTPGRNGELF
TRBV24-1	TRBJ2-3	ASGDGGRGGTDTQY
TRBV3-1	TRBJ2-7	ASSSNEQGPSYEQY
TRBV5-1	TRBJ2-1	ASSFEGNEQF
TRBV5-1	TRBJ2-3	ASSLSLPGTSRTDTQY
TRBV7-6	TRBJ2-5	ASSSHQETQY
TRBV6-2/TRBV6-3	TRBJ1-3	ASSFGNTIY
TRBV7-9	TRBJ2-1	ASSPSPLSEAGGYNEQF
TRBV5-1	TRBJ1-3	ASSRGQGASSTIY
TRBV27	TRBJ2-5	ASPVGETQY
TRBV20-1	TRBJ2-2	SASVFSGGNTGELF
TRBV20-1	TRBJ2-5	SAPFDREETQY
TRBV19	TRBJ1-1	ASGTLNTEAF
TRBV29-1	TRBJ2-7	SRQGADEQY
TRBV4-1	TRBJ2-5	ASSQGLAGGTQETQY
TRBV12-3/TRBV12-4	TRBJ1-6	ASREGDSPLH
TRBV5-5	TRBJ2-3	ASSADRLAGPTDTQY
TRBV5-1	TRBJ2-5	ASSLSGDRETQY
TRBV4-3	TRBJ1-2	ASSQEQAYGYT
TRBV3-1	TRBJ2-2	ASSQAGGGELF
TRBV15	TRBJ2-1	ATSRLAEADEQF
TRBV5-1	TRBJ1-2	ASSLETGVGGYT
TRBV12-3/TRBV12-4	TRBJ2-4	ASSQTSGGAKNIQY
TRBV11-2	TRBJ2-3	ASSLPGLRTDTQY
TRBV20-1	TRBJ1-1	SAQTGGVTEAF
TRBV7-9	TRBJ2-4	ASSDSTSVNIQY
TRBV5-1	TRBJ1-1	ASSLSGSQGTEAF